The T cell receptor beta chain described here comes from a study of beta chain features in type 1 diabetes. Findings of the study overall: Shorter TCRB CDR3s, moderately but significantly so, were found in Type 1 diabetes patients in all four CD4+ subsets. Type 1 diabetes patients had fewer VDJ junction insertions and more deletions.

Expressed TCRB transcripts were sequenced after all isolated RNA was converted to cDNA. Read counts averaged about 3.57 million for samples of naive, central memory and regulatory T cells. Libraries were prepared by immunoSEQ multiplex PCR; TCRdb keeps only in-frame clonotypes and omits some of them. Altogether about 360,000 clones are present, over 10% being singletons, with the ten largest covering more than 0.015%. This CDR3 is 13 amino acids long. The ends lost 2 bases at V and 4 bases at J; junction bases unmatched: 1. The germline V gene encodes CDR1 KGHSH and CDR2 LQKENI. As regards this clone: Its antigen is unidentified. The same CDR3 is also encoded by other DNA sequences in this sample.

The sequence was obtained from a man younger than 30 in good health. Sequencing used naive CD4+ T cells from blood. This chain joins TRBV18 and TRBJ1-2; TRBD1 agrees at 7 bases. In DNA, the CDR3 is TGTGCCAGCTCACCAGACAGGGTCTATGGCTACACCTTC. Protein: CASSPDRVYGYTF.